This TCR beta chain was identified in a study of blood T cell repertoires in COVID-19. The wider study: Samples came from the United States, Italy and Spain, spanning acute and convalescent COVID-19. T cells, B-cell-depleted T cells, or PBMCs provided the cDNA or gDNA that served as material.

Original data processing: Counts of nucleated cells, estimated from reference gene primer amplification, were obtained. Generated by immunoSEQ multiplex PCR, the TCRdb table keeps only in-frame clones and is missing some. V and J calls plus clone size are reproduced from that table; the DNA served to infer D and trimming. There are about 200,000 clones in the sample; around 81% occur only once, and 4.5% to 7% lies in the top ten. This clone was recorded a few times. Germline-derived CDR1 and CDR2 are MNHNY and SVGAGI (reference sequence). V lost 5 bases to trimming and J lost 2 bases, with 12 bases between them. CDR3 length: 14 amino acids.

The TCR sequence derives from a woman between 70 and 85 years old with acute or convalescent COVID-19. The chain recombines TRBV6-6 with TRBJ1-2; D gene unclear. Sequenced: peripheral blood. CDR3 residues: CASSPSGTNYGYTF. The DNA for the CDR3 is TGTGCCAGCAGTCCCAGTGGCACCAACTATGGCTACACCTTC.